This T cell receptor beta chain was observed in a study of blood T cell repertoires in COVID-19. V shed 4 bases, J shed 2 bases, and the junction held 11 bases outside the gene matches. The CDR3 spans 19 residues. In germline, CDR1 is SGHRS, CDR2 YFSETQ. Here immunoSEQ multiplex PCR was the method, and the copy in TCRdb shows in-frame clones only, minus some. The sample has roughly 150,000 clones; approximately 92% are singletons. The chain employs TRBV5-1 and TRBJ2-1; TRBD2 matches 14 bases. The receptor was isolated from a woman aged 40-49 years with acute or convalescent COVID-19. Sequences were obtained from peripheral blood. CDR3 sequence: CASSGGLAGGLTTYNEQFF. CDR3 bases: TGCGCCAGCAGCGGCGGACTAGCGGGGGGCCTGACTACCTACAATGAGCAGTTCTTC.